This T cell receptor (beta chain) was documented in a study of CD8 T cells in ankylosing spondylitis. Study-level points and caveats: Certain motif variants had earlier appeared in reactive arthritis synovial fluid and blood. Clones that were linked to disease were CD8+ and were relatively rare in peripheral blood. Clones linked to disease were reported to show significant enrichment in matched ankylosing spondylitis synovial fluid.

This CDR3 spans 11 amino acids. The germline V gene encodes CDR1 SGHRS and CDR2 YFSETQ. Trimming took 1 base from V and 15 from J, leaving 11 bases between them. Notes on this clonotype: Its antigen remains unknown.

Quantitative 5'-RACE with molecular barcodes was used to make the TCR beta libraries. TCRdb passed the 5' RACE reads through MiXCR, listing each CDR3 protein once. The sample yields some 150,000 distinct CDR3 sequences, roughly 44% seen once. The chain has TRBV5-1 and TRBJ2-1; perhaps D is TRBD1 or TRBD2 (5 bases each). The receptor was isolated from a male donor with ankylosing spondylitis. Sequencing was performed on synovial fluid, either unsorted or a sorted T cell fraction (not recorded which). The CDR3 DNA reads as TGCGCCAGCAGCTTGTTGGGGGTCCGGTTCTTC. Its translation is CASSLLGVRFF.